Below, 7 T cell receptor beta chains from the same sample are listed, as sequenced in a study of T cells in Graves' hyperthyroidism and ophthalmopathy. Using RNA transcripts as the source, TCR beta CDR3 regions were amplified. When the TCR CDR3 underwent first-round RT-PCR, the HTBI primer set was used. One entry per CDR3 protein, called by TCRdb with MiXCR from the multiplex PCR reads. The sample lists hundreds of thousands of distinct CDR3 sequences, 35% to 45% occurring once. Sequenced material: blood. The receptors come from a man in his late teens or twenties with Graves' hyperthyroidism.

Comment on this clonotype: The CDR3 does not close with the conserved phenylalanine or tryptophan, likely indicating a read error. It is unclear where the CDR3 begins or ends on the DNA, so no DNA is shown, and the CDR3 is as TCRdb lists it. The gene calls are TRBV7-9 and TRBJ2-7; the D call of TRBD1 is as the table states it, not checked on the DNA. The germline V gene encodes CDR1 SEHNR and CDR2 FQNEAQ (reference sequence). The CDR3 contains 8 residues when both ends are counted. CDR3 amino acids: CASSFDRL.

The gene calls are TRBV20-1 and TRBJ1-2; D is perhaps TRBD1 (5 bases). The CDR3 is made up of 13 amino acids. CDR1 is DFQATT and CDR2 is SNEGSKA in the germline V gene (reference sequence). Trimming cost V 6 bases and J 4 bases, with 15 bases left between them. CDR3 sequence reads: CSAGDGRGYGYTF. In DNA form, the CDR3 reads TGCAGTGCCGGGGACGGCCGAGGCTATGGCTACACCTTC.

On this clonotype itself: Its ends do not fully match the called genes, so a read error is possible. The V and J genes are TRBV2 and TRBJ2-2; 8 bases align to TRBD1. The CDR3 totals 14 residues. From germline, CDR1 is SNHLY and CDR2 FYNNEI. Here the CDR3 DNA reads TGTGCCACAGGACAGGGACCGAACACCGGGGAGCTGGTTTTT. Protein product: CATGQGPNTGELVF.

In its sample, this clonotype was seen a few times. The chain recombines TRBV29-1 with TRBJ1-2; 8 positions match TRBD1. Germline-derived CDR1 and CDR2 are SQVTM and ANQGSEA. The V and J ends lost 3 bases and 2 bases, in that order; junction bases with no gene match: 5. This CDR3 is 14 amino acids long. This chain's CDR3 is CSVEDREGNYGYTF. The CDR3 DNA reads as TGCAGCGTTGAGGACAGGGAGGGGAACTATGGCTACACCTTC.

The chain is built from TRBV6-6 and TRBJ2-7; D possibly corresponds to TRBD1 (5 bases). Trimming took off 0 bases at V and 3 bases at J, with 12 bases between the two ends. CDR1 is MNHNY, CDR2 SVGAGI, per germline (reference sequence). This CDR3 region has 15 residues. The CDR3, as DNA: TGTGCCAGCAGTTACTCGGCACAGGCCTACTACGAGCAGTACTTC. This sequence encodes CASSYSAQAYYEQYF.

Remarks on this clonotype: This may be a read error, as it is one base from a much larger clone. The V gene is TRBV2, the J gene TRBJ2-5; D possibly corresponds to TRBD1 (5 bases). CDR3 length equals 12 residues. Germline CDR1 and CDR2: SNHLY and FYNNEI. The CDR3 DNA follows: TGTGCCACGCAGACAGTCTCTGAGACCCTGTACTTC. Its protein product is CATQTVSETLYF.

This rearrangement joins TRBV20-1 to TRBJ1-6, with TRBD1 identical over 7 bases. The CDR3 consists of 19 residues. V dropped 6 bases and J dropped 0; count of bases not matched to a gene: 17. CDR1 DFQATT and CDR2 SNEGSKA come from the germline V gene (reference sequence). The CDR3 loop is CSALTRDRLSVSYNSPLHF. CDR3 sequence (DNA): TGCAGTGCGTTAACAAGGGACAGATTAAGCGTCTCCTATAATTCACCCCTCCACTTT.